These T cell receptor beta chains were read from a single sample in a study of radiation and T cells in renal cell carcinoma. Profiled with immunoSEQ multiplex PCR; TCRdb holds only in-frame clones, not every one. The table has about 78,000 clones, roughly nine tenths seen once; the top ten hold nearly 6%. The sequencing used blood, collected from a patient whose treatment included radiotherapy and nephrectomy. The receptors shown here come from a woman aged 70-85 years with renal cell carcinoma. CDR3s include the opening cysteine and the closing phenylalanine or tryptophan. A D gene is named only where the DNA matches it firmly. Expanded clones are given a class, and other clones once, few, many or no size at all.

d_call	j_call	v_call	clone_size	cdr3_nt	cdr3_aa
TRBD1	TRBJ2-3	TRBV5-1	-	TGCGCCAGCAGCTTGGGGACAGGGACAGATACGCAGTATTTT	CASSLGTGTDTQYF
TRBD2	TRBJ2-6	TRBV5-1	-	TGCGCCAGCAGCTTGAGGTCCCTAGCGGGGGGGATCTCTGGGGCCAACGTCCTGACTTTC	CASSLRSLAGGISGANVLTF
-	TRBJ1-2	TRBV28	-	TGTGCCAGCAGTTCGGGGGCACAAAACTATGGCTACACCTTC	CASSSGAQNYGYTF
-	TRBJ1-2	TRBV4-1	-	TGCGCCAGCAGCCCTCAAACCGGACAGCTCTATGGCTACACCTTC	CASSPQTGQLYGYTF
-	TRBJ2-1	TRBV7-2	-	TGTGCCAGCAGCTTAGGGGACAATGAGCAGTTCTTC	CASSLGDNEQFF
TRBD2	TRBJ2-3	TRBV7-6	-	TGTGCCAGTAGACCGGGACTAGCGGGGGCGGGAGATACGCAGTATTTT	CASRPGLAGAGDTQYF
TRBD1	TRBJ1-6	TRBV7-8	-	TGTGCCAGCAGCTCGACAGGGGGCGGTTCACCCCTCCACTTT	CASSSTGGGSPLHF
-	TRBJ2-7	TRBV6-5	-	TGTGCCAGCAGCGCCGGGACACAGCTCTACGAGCAGTACTTC	CASSAGTQLYEQYF
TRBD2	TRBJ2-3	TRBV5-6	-	TGTGCCAGCAGCTTGCTAGCGGTAACAGATACGCAGTATTTT	CASSLLAVTDTQYF
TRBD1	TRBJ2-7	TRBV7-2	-	TGTGCCAGCAGCTTAGAAACAGGGGGCTCCTACGAGCAGTACTTC	CASSLETGGSYEQYF
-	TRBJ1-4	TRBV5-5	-	TGTGCCAGCAGCTTGGTCGGGACGAGTAATGAAAAACTGTTTTTT	CASSLVGTSNEKLFF
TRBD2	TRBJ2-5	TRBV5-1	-	TGCGCCAGCAGCTTGGTGGCTAGCGGGGTGGAGACCCAGTACTTC	CASSLVASGVETQYF
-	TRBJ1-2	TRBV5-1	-	TGCGCCAGCAGCTGGGACCGGAGTCACCTCTATGGCTACACCTTC	CASSWDRSHLYGYTF
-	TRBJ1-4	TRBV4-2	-	TGTGCCAGCAGCCAAGCGCATCAGGTAGATAATGAAAAACTGTTTTTT	CASSQAHQVDNEKLFF
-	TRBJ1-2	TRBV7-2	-	TGTGCCAGCAGACAGACATTAAACTATGGCTACACCTTC	CASRQTLNYGYTF
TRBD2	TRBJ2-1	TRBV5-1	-	TGCGCCAGCCGAGTACTAGCGGGGGGGCCCGGTGAGCAGTTCTTC	CASRVLAGGPGEQFF
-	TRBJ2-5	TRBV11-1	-	TGTGCCAGCAGCTTAGCGTTTGAGACCCAGTACTTC	CASSLAFETQYF
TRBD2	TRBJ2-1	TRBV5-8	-	TGTGCCAGCAGCCTCGCCGGGGGGGCAATATATGAGCAGTTCTTC	CASSLAGGAIYEQFF
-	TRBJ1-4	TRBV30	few	TGTGCCTGGAGTGTATGGGCGGAGGGGACAAGGAGTGAAAAACTGTTTTTT	CAWSVWAEGTRSEKLFF
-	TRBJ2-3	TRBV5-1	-	TGCGCCAGCAGCTTGGAGGTACAGGGAAGGACCACAGATACGCAGTATTTT	CASSLEVQGRTTDTQYF
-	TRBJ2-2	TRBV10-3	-	TGTGCCATCAGGACGGGGTATGGGGACACCGGGGAGCTGTTTTTT	CAIRTGYGDTGELFF
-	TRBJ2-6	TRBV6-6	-	TGTGCCAGCGTGGGCTCTGGGGCCAACGTCCTGACTTTC	CASVGSGANVLTF
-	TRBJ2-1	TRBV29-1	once	TGCAGCGTTGAACGAGGGTTGGGCAATGAGCAGTTCTTC	CSVERGLGNEQFF
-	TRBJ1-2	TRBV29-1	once	TGCAGCGTTGAGTTTGGGTTCGACTATGGCTACACCTTC	CSVEFGFDYGYTF
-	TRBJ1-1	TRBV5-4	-	TGTGCCAGCAGCTCCGGGGTGAACACTGAAGCTTTCTTT	CASSSGVNTEAFF
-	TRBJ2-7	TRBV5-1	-	TGCGCCAGCAGCCCGGACTACGAGCAGTACTTC	CASSPDYEQYF
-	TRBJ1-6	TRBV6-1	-	TGTGCCAGCAGCGAAGGGCTAAATTCACCCCTCCACTTT	CASSEGLNSPLHF
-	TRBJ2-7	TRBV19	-	TGTGCCAGTAGTACCCGGACCGGTTCCTACGAGCAGTACTTC	CASSTRTGSYEQYF